This T cell receptor (beta chain) was recorded in a study of shared clonotypes between healthy human individuals. This table comes from immunoSEQ multiplex PCR, and its TCRdb copy is limited to in-frame clones, with some not included. The data show roughly 810,000 clones, 96% seen once. Germline trimming cut 4 bases from V and 3 bases from J; bases unmatched to any gene: 8. Germline loops: CDR1 MNHNY, CDR2 SVGAGI (reference sequence). This CDR3 comprises 16 residues. In the naive CD8 group, cells lacked CD45RO and were positively selected for CCR7, so terminally differentiated effector memory CD45RA+ cells were left out.

The genes are TRBV6-6 and TRBJ2-4; 8 positions agree with TRBD1. The sample taken for sequencing was naive CD8+ T cells sorted from blood. The receptor's source is a man aged 25-45 years in good health. DNA for the CDR3: TGTGCCAGCAGTTTTCAGGGGGCTGGGGGCAAAAACATTCAGTACTTC. This gives the protein CASSFQGAGGKNIQYF.